The 9 T cell receptor beta chains presented below share a single source sample, sequenced in a study of T-cell reconstitution after alpha-beta-depleted transplantation in children. Preparation of the TCRbeta library used unique molecular identifiers. Using its own MiXCR run on the PCR reads, TCRdb lists one record per CDR3 protein. The sample comprises hundreds of thousands of distinct CDR3 sequences, roughly a quarter of which are singletons, and 4% to 5.5% rests with the top ten. The sequencing used PBMCs, mostly from graft donor cells, collected 360 days after TCRalphabeta/CD19-depleted stem cell transplant. The receptor set was obtained from a female patient between 2 and 15 years old who had a stem cell transplant for congenital amegakaryocytic thrombocytopenia, so the T cells may come from the graft donor.

This clonotype came up a few times. The V call is TRBV19, the J call TRBJ2-5; D remains ambiguous. Germline-derived CDR1 and CDR2 are LNHDA and SQIVND (reference sequence). The germline V and J ends were trimmed by 1 base and 5 bases, with 11 bases remaining between them. This CDR3 region has 14 residues. The DNA of the CDR3 is TGTGCCAGTAGTATAGGGCTGCCGGAGGAGACCCAGTACTTC. It codes for CASSIGLPEETQYF.

V gene TRBV29-1 combines with J gene TRBJ2-2, with 10 bases lining up with TRBD1. The CDR3 runs to 16 residues. Germline V gene sequence: CDR1 SQVTM, CDR2 ANQGSEA. V shed 7 bases, J shed 3 bases, and the junction held 11 bases outside the gene matches. The CDR3 loop is CSGVRGDRGDTGELFF. DNA for the CDR3: TGCAGCGGGGTGCGGGGGGACAGGGGCGACACCGGGGAGCTGTTTTTT.

The chain uses TRBV29-1 and TRBJ2-5; TRBD2 agrees at 9 bases. The V segment lost 7 bases and the J segment 6 bases; nucleotides outside the gene matches: 12. This CDR3 contains 14 residues. Looked up from germline, CDR1 is SQVTM and CDR2 is ANQGSEA. CDR3 bases: TGCAGCGCTGTGGGCGGGAGGGCCGGGAAGACCCAGTACTTC. It yields the protein CSAVGGRAGKTQYF.

This sequence joins TRBV12-3 or TRBV12-4 and TRBJ1-6, with a tentative D call TRBD1 (5 bases). Trimming shortened V by 4 bases and J by 7 bases, and 20 bases separated the two germline ends. This CDR3 spans 17 amino acids. CDR3 DNA: TGTGCCAGCAGTTCCGGGGCTTATTGGCCCGGGAATTCACCCCTCCACTTT. Translated: CASSSGAYWPGNSPLHF.

This clonotype was observed a handful of times. The chain carries TRBV3-1 and TRBJ2-5, with a possible D match to TRBD1 (6 bases). CDR1 and CDR2 from the germline V gene are LGHDT and YNNKEL (reference sequence). Trimming left V 4 bases short and J 5 bases short, with 14 bases between. The CDR3 consists of 14 residues. The CDR3 nucleotides read TGTGCCAGCAGCCCGGAGACAGGCCGGGAGACCCAGTACTTC. It specifies CASSPETGRETQYF.

The rearrangement uses TRBV7-2 and TRBJ1-5; perhaps TRBD1 as D (5 bases). The CDR3 consists of 15 residues. Germline V lookup: CDR1 SGHTA, CDR2 FQGNSA. V lost 2 bases, J lost 4 bases, and 12 bases lay in between. CDR3 protein: CASSLYGQSNQPQHF. The CDR3 coding sequence is TGTGCCAGCAGCTTATACGGACAAAGTAATCAGCCCCAGCATTTT.

The rearrangement uses TRBV19 and TRBJ1-5; D gene unclear. The V and J ends lost 3 bases and 0 bases respectively, with 9 bases between them. The CDR3 spans 15 residues. Germline V gives CDR1 LNHDA, CDR2 SQIVND (reference sequence). The CDR3 coding sequence is TGTGCCAGTAGTATGATTTCAGGTAGCAATCAGCCCCAGCATTTT. It specifies CASSMISGSNQPQHF.

This chain joins TRBV14 and TRBJ2-3; D unclear. This CDR3 spans 13 amino acids. Germline values: CDR1 SGHDN, CDR2 FVKESK. Trimming pared 1 base from V and 5 bases from J, leaving 7 bases between. This CDR3 reads CASSQGSRDTQYF. CDR3 nucleotides: TGTGCCAGCAGCCAAGGCTCCCGAGATACGCAGTATTTT.

This chain links TRBV6-1 with TRBJ2-3; TRBD2 matches 9 bases. J was trimmed by 0 bases and V by 10 bases; bases with no gene match: 14. Germline-derived CDR1 and CDR2 are MNHNS and SASEGT. The CDR3 is 17 amino acids. The CDR3 DNA follows: TGTGCCACCGGTGCAAGGACTAGCGCCACTAGCACAGATACGCAGTATTTT. This sequence encodes CATGARTSATSTDTQYF.